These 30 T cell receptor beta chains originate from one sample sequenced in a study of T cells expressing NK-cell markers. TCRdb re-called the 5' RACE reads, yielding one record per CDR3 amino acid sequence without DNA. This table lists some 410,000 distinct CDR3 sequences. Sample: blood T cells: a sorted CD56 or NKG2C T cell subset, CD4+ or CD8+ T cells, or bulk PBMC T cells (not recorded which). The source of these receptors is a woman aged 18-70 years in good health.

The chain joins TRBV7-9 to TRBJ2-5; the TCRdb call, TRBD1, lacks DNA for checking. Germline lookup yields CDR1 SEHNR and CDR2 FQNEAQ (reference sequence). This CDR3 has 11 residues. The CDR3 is CASSPGVIQYF.

CDR3 amino acids: CASSLTGNTEAFF. The gene calls are TRBV5-1 and TRBJ1-1; the TCRdb call, TRBD1, lacks DNA for checking. CDR1 SGHRS and CDR2 YFSETQ come from the germline V gene. The CDR3 covers 13 residues.

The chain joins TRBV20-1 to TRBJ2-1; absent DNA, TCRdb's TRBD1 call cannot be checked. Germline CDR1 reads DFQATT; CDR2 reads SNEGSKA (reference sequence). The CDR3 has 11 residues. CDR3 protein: CSATWGNEQFF.

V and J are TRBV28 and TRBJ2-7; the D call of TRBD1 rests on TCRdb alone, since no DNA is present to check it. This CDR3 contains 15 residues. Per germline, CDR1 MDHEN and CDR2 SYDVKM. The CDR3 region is CASRSPGGSPYEQYF.

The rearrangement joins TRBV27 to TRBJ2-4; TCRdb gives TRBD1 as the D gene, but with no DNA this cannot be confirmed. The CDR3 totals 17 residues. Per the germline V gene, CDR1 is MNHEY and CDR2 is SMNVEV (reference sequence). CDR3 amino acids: CASSGGALRIAKNIQYF.

CDR3 in amino acids: CASSQGQSLEEKLFF. V usage is TRBV4-3 and J usage is TRBJ1-4. CDR1 LGHNA and CDR2 YSLEER come from the germline V gene. The CDR3 is 15 residues long.

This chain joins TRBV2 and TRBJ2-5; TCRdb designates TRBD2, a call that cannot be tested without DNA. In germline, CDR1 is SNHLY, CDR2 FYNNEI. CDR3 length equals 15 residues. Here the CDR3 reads CASLREKVIQETQYF.

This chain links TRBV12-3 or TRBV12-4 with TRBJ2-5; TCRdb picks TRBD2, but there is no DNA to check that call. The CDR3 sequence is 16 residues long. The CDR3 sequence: CASRSGGRGAQETQYF.

The CDR3 protein is CASPGTAQNTEAFF. V usage is TRBV23-1 and J usage is TRBJ1-1; TCRdb's D call, TRBD1, is unchecked because there is no DNA. TRBV23-1 counts as an open reading frame of uncertain function. This CDR3 comprises 14 residues.

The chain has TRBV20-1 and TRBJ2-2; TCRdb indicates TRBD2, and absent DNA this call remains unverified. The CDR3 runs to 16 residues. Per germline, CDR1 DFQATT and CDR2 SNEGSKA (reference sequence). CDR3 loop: CSANPLAGGNTGELFF.

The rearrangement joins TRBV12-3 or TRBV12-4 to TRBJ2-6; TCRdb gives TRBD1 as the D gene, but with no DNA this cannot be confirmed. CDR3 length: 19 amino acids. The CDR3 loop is CASRHGTFRTLSGANVLTF.

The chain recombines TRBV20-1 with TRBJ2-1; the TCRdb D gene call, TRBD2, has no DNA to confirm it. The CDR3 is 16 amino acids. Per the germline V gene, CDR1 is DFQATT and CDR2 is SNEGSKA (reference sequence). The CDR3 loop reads CSARVGLAAFYNEQFF.

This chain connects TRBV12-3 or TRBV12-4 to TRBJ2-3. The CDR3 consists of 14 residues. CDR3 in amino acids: CASSSTSSTDTQYF.

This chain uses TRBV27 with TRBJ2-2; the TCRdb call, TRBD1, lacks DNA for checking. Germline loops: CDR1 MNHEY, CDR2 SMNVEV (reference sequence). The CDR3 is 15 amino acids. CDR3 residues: CASSLWDHNTGELFF.

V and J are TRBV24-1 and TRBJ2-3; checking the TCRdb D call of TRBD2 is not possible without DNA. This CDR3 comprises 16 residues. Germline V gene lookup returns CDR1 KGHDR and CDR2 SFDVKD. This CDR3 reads CATSDWWREGADTQYF.

CDR3 residues: CSAVGLAGREQYF. The V and J genes are TRBV29-1 and TRBJ2-7; TCRdb gives TRBD2 as the D gene, but with no DNA this cannot be confirmed. The germline V gene encodes CDR1 SQVTM and CDR2 ANQGSEA. The CDR3 spans 13 residues.

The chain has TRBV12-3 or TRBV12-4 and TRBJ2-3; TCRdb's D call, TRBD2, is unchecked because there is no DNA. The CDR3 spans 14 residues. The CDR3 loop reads CASILGLQADTRYF.

CDR3 region: CASSLTGRSETQYF. The V call is TRBV7-2, the J call TRBJ2-5; there is no DNA to check the TCRdb D call of TRBD1. CDR1 and CDR2 from the germline V gene are SGHTA and FQGNSA. This CDR3 region has 14 residues.

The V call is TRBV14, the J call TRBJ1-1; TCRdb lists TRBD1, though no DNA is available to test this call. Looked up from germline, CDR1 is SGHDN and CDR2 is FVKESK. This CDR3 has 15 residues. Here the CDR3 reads CASSQAGTSTRMAFF.

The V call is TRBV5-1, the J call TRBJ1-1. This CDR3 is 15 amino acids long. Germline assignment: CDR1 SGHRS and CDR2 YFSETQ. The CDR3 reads CASFPPGPASTEAFF.

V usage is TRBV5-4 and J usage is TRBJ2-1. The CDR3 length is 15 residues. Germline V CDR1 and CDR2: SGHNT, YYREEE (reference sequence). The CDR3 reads CASSLGGDHYNEQFF.

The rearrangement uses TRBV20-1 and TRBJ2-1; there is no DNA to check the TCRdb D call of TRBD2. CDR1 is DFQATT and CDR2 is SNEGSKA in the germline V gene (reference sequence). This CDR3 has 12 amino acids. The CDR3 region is CSARDIGLEQFF.

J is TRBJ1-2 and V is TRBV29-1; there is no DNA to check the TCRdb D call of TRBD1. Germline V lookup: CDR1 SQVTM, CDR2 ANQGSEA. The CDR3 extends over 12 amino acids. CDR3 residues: CSVESQGRGYTF.

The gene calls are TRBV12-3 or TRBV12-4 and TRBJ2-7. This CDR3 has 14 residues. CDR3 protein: CASSLSGNFYEQYF.

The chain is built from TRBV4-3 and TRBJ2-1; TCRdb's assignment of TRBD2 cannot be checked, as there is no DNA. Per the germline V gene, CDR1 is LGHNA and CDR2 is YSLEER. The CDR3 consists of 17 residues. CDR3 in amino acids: CASSQDQSGPSYNEQFF.

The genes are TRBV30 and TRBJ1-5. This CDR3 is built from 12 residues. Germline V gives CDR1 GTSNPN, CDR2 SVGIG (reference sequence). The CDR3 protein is CAWSLGNQPQHF.

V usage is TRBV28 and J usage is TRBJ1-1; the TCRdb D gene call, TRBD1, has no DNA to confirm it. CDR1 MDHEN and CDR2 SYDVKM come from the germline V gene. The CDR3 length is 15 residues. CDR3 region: CASSAAQGPASEAFF.

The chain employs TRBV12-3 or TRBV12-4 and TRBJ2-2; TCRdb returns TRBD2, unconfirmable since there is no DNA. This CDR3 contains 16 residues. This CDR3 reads CASSPQREIYTGELFF.

The CDR3 is CASSPLGTGGIEKLFF. This rearrangement joins TRBV18 to TRBJ1-4; there is no DNA to check the TCRdb D call of TRBD1. Per germline, CDR1 KGHSH and CDR2 LQKENI. The CDR3 is made up of 16 amino acids.

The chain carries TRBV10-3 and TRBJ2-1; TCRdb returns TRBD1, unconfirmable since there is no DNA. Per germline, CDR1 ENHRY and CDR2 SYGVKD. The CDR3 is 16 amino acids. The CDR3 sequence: CAISESVGDAYNEQFF.